This T cell receptor beta chain was found in a study of regulatory T cells in long-lasting Graves disease. To make TCR beta libraries, researchers used iRepertoire HTBI primers and Arm-PCR of CDR3 regions. TCRdb analysed the multiplex PCR reads with MiXCR anew, one entry per CDR3 protein. The table records about 620,000 distinct CDR3 sequences, under 20% of them present only once. CDR3 length: 16 amino acids. Between the trimmed V and J ends, which lost 2 bases and 1 base, there was a span of 14 bases. Germline V gene data show CDR1 as SGHKS and CDR2 as YYEKEE (reference sequence). Time point defined: newly diagnosed GD, antithyroid drugs for less than 3 months. Generation of the TCR library employed RNA extracted from PBMCs. The study's findings and limits: It is possible that accuracy was reduced by the small size of the sample.

This clonotype was detected ten times or more. Antigen specificity is unknown. The data also belong to a second study, concerning T cells in Graves' hyperthyroidism and ophthalmopathy. That source adds: Across 18 months, stable Graves' hyperthyroidism was marked by no progression to ophthalmopathy.

This specimen was peripheral blood mononuclear cells (PBMCs), taken at new diagnosis, from a patient treated with antithyroid drugs. This receptor was obtained from a woman aged 25-40 years with Graves disease. The chain joins TRBV5-5 to TRBJ2-3; a weak D match, TRBD1 (6 bases). The CDR3 sequence: CASSFSRDTGTDTQYF. CDR3 sequence (DNA): TGTGCCAGCAGCTTTTCCCGGGACACAGGCACAGATACGCAGTATTTT.